One and the same sample provided the 15 T cell receptor beta chains below, sequenced in a study of OX40 agonist ivuxolimab in advanced cancers. Here immunoSEQ multiplex PCR was the method, and the copy in TCRdb shows in-frame clones only, minus some. In the table there are roughly 100,000 clones, about 92% of which are singletons. Sequencing was performed on CD4+ or CD8+ T cells sorted from blood, taken in a trial of the OX40 agonist ivuxolimab. Receptors originate from an adult with an advanced solid tumor such as melanoma, head and neck, liver or kidney cancer.

This clone was found a few times. The J gene is TRBJ1-6, the V gene TRBV5-1; D call uncertain. V lost 6 bases and J lost 7, with 20 bases in between. This CDR3 is built from 16 residues. CDR1 SGHRS and CDR2 YFSETQ come from the germline V gene. The CDR3 sequence: CASTISGGESNSPLHF. The CDR3 DNA reads TGCGCCAGCACAATAAGTGGCGGGGAGTCAAATTCACCCCTCCACTTT. The full variable domain, its missing parts supplied by reference TRBV5-1 and TRBJ1-6, is KAGVTQTPRYLIKTRGQQVTLSCSPISGHRSVSWYQQTPGQGLQFLFEYFSETQRNKGNFPGRFSGRQFSNSRSEMNVSTLELGDSALYLCASTISGGESNSPLHFGNGTRLTVT.

The chain links TRBV20-1 to TRBJ2-7, with no clear D. The CDR3 has 11 residues. Germline V CDR1 and CDR2: DFQATT, SNEGSKA (reference sequence). V was clipped by 6 bases and J by 3 bases, with 9 bases between them. The CDR3 here is CSATTLYEQYF. CDR3 bases: TGCAGTGCGACAACCCTCTACGAGCAGTACTTC.

J is TRBJ1-5 and V is TRBV30; D is ambiguous. V lost 0 bases, J lost 7 bases, and 4 bases lay in between. Germline CDR1 is GTSNPN and CDR2 is SVGIG (reference sequence). The CDR3 has 11 residues. Written as DNA, the CDR3 is TGTGCCTGGAGTGTACGGCAGCCCCAGCATTTT. Its protein is CAWSVRQPQHF.

The chain is built from TRBV19 and TRBJ1-5; D remains ambiguous. The V gene's germline CDR1 is LNHDA and CDR2 SQIVND (reference sequence). The CDR3 runs 15 residues. The V end lost 5 bases, the J end lost 1 base, and 12 bases lay between the germline ends. CDR3 DNA: TGTGCCAGTAGTGTCGACCCATGGAGCAATCAGCCCCAGCATTTT. The encoded protein is CASSVDPWSNQPQHF.

The chain couples TRBV7-8 to TRBJ2-7; no firm D call. The germline gives CDR1 SGHVS, CDR2 FQNEAQ. The CDR3 extends over 14 amino acids. Trimming stripped 1 base from V and 6 bases from J, with 13 bases between. This CDR3 is CASSLGGDLVEQYF. CDR3 DNA: TGTGCCAGCAGCTTAGGAGGAGATCTAGTCGAGCAGTACTTC.

The rearrangement uses TRBV28 and TRBJ1-1; 9 bases are shared with TRBD1. This CDR3 has 16 residues. V was clipped by 0 bases and J by 1 base; unmatched bases: 3. Germline V gives CDR1 MDHEN, CDR2 SYDVKM. The CDR3 is CASSLWGTGRNTEAFF. CDR3 bases: TGTGCCAGCAGTTTATGGGGGACAGGGCGGAACACTGAAGCTTTCTTT.

This chain connects TRBV5-1 to TRBJ2-3; D is unclear. CDR1 is SGHRS and CDR2 is YFSETQ in the germline V gene. V was cut by 0 bases and J by 4 bases, with 3 bases left in between. This CDR3 is built from 12 residues. The CDR3 DNA reads TGCGCCAGCAGCTTGGTAGCAGATACGCAGTATTTT. Translation gives CASSLVADTQYF.

Only one count was recorded for this clone. The chain carries TRBV6-5 and TRBJ1-6; tentative D call: TRBD1 (6 bases). This CDR3 contains 14 residues. V was trimmed by 5 bases and J by 9 bases, leaving 14 bases between them. Per germline, CDR1 MNHEY and CDR2 SVGAGI. CDR3 sequence (DNA): TGTGCCAGCAGTCCTACAGGGTCTCGTTCACCCCTCCACTTT. Its protein is CASSPTGSRSPLHF.

This clone was observed a single time. The V and J genes are TRBV18 and TRBJ1-6; D is ambiguous. The CDR3 consists of 14 residues. Trimming left V 3 bases short and J 13 bases short, with 16 bases between. Germline V lookup: CDR1 KGHSH, CDR2 LQKENI. The CDR3 DNA is TGTGCCAGCTCACCCCGGACGGAGTCGGTCCCCCTCCACTTT. Its protein is CASSPRTESVPLHF.

The chain uses TRBV6-1 and TRBJ1-6, with a possible D match to TRBD1 (6 bases). CDR3 length equals 12 residues. V dropped 6 bases and J dropped 8 bases, with 8 bases sitting between them. Germline values: CDR1 MNHNS, CDR2 SASEGT. The chain's CDR3 is CASSRGYSPLHF. For the CDR3, the DNA is TGTGCCAGCAGCAGGGGTTATTCACCCCTCCACTTT.

The genes are TRBV10-3 and TRBJ2-1; D may be TRBD2 (5 bases). The CDR3 consists of 14 residues. V was pared by 0 bases and J by 10 bases, with 13 bases between. Germline CDR1 is ENHRY and CDR2 is SYGVKD. CDR3 in DNA: TGTGCCATCAGTGAGTCCTACCCGGGATCAGAGCAGTTCTTC. Amino acid sequence: CAISESYPGSEQFF.

The V gene is TRBV6-5, the J gene TRBJ1-4; the match to TRBD1 covers 7 bases. Trimming cost V 6 bases and J 10 bases; bases outside gene matches: 8. The CDR3 runs 13 residues. Germline V gives CDR1 MNHEY, CDR2 SVGAGI. The CDR3 nucleotides are TGTGCCAGCAGGGCGACAGGGAGGAGAAAACTGTTTTTT. It yields the protein CASRATGRRKLFF.

This chain links TRBV15 with TRBJ2-1; D is perhaps TRBD1 (5 bases). Germline assignment: CDR1 LNHNV and CDR2 YYDKDF (reference sequence). The CDR3 loop spans 15 amino acids. V lost 0 bases and J lost 10, with 16 bases in between. Here the CDR3 DNA reads TGTGCCACCAGCAGAGAGGGGCTATTGTCGGTAGAGCAGTTCTTC. This encodes CATSREGLLSVEQFF.

The V gene is TRBV6-5, the J gene TRBJ1-5, with a weak D call TRBD1 (5 bases). From germline, CDR1 is MNHEY and CDR2 SVGAGI. V lost 6 bases to trimming and J lost 3 bases, with 15 bases between them. The CDR3 is 15 residues long. The CDR3 reads CASRRDGSPNQPQHF. The CDR3 bases are TGTGCCAGCAGGAGGGACGGAAGCCCCAATCAGCCCCAGCATTTT.

Only one count was recorded for this clone. CDR3 sequence reads: CASSVEGLTDTQYF. The CDR3 bases are TGTGCCAGCAGCGTAGAAGGGTTAACAGATACGCAGTATTTT. The chain employs TRBV9 and TRBJ2-3; D call uncertain. Germline CDR1 is SGDLS and CDR2 is YYNGEE. The V and J ends lost 0 bases and 3 bases respectively, with 8 bases between them. The CDR3 is 14 residues long.